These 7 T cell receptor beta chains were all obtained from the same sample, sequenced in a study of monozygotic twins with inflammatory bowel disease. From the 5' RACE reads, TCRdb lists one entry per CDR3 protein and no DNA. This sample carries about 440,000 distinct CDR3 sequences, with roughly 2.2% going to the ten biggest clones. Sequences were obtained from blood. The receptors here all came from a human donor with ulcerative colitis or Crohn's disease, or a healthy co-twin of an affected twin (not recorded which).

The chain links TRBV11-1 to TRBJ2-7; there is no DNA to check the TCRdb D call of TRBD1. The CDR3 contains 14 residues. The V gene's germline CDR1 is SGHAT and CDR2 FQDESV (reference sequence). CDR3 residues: CASSSPLEAYEQYF.

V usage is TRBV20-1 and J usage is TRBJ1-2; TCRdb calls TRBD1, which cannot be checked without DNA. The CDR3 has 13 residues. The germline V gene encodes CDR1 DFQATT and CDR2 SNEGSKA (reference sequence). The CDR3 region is CSARPGQYYGYTF.

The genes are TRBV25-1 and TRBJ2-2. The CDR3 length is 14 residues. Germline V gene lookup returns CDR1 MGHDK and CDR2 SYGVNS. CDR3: CASSENPRTGELFF.

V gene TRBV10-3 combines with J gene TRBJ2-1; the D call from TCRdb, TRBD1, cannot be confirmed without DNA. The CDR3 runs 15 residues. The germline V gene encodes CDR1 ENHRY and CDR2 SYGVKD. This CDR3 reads CAISGGQRSPHEQFF.

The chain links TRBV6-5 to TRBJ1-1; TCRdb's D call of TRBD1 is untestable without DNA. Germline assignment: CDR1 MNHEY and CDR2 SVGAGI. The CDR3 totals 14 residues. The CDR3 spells CASSYSGTVLEAFF.

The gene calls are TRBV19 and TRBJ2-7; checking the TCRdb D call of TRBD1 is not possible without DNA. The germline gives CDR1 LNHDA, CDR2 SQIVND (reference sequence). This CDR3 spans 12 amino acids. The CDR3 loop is CASGDRNYEQYF.

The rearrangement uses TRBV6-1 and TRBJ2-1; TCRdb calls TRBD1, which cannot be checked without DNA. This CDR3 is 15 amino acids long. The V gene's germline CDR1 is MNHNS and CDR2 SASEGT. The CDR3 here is CASNGAGGPHNEQFF.